The 30 T cell receptor beta chains listed next were all sequenced from one sample in a study of blood T cell repertoires in COVID-19. The repertoire was sequenced with immunoSEQ multiplex PCR; TCRdb's copy has only in-frame clones and lacks some. This sample has 58,000 or so clones, with roughly 71% found just once. Sequenced material: peripheral blood. These receptors were collected from an elderly woman with acute or convalescent COVID-19.

J is TRBJ1-4 and V is TRBV28; 9 bases agree with TRBD1. This CDR3 has 16 residues. CDR1 MDHEN and CDR2 SYDVKM come from the germline V gene. Trimming took 1 base from V and 2 from J; bases not matched to a gene: 2. The CDR3 DNA is TGTGCCAGCAGTTTATTAGGACAGGGGACTAATGAAAAACTGTTTTTT. Translation: CASSLLGQGTNEKLFF.

This sequence joins TRBV5-4 and TRBJ2-5, with TRBD2 matching over 10 bases. The V gene's germline CDR1 is SGHNT and CDR2 YYREEE (reference sequence). The CDR3 covers 15 residues. CDR3 protein: CEKGSGRNYQETQYF. In DNA, the CDR3 is TGTGAAAAGGGTAGCGGGAGGAACTACCAAGAGACCCAGTACTTC.

This clone appeared a few times. The chain carries TRBV12-3 or TRBV12-4 and TRBJ2-7; D is unclear. Trimming removed 5 bases at V and 6 bases at J, with 8 bases between. The CDR3 runs 11 residues. The CDR3 DNA sequence: TGTGCCAGCAGTCTCTACGGCGAGCAGTACTTC. Its protein is CASSLYGEQYF.

In this sample, this clone turned up a few times. The chain uses TRBV27 and TRBJ2-7; 7 positions agree with TRBD2. Germline-derived CDR1 and CDR2 are MNHEY and SMNVEV (reference sequence). This CDR3 has 14 amino acids. J lost 6 bases, V lost 5 bases, and 10 bases had no gene match. The CDR3: CASSPRGGVREQYF. The DNA of the CDR3 is TGTGCCAGCAGTCCCCGGGGAGGGGTACGCGAGCAGTACTTC.

V is TRBV11-3 and J is TRBJ2-5, with D perhaps matching TRBD1 (5 bases). The length of the CDR3 is 13 residues. The V gene's germline CDR1 is SGHNT and CDR2 YENEEA. V was trimmed by 2 bases and J by 3 bases, leaving 7 bases between them. For the CDR3, the DNA is TGTGCCAGCAGCTTATCAGGGAAAGAGACCCAGTACTTC. Amino acids: CASSLSGKETQYF.

The genes are TRBV6-5 and TRBJ1-2; 9 bases match TRBD1. There are 11 residues in the CDR3. Germline values: CDR1 MNHEY, CDR2 SVGAGI. Trimming cost V 11 bases and J 5 bases; bases outside gene matches: 3. The CDR3 region has the DNA TGTGCCGCAGGACAGGGGTATGGCTACACCTTC. Its protein product is CAAGQGYGYTF.

The table lists this clone with a count of one. The chain is built from TRBV28 and TRBJ1-5; D remains ambiguous. CDR1 is MDHEN and CDR2 is SYDVKM in the germline V gene. Between the trimmed V and J ends, which lost 6 bases and 4 bases, there was a span of 19 bases. This CDR3 is built from 16 residues. CDR3 region: CASSPPTGRRNQPQHF. CDR3 nucleotide sequence: TGTGCCAGCAGCCCTCCAACTGGGAGGCGAAATCAGCCCCAGCATTTT.

The chain joins TRBV28 to TRBJ1-4; D remains ambiguous. This CDR3 region has 15 residues. Germline CDR1 and CDR2: MDHEN and SYDVKM. V was clipped by 3 bases and J by 0 bases, with 8 bases between them. The CDR3, as DNA: TGTGCCAGCAGTTTCGGCGGTGCAACTAATGAAAAACTGTTTTTT. As protein: CASSFGGATNEKLFF.

The V and J genes are TRBV6-4 and TRBJ1-5; D gene unclear. CDR3 length equals 13 residues. In germline, CDR1 is MRHNA, CDR2 SNTAGT. V dropped 4 bases and J dropped 7 bases, with 11 bases sitting between them. The CDR3 nucleotides are TGTGCCAGCAGTGCTTTCCGCGGGCAGCCCCAGCATTTT. As protein: CASSAFRGQPQHF.

The V gene is TRBV19, the J gene TRBJ2-3, with 7 bases aligning to TRBD1. Looked up from germline, CDR1 is LNHDA and CDR2 is SQIVND (reference sequence). This CDR3 comprises 16 residues. Trimming removed 8 bases from V and 1 base from J; junction bases left unmatched: 12. The CDR3 nucleotides read TGTGCCAGTGGCACGGGTTTTCAGGGGGGCACAGATACGCAGTATTTT. Protein product: CASGTGFQGGTDTQYF.

This clone came up once. The chain has TRBV5-6 and TRBJ2-5; no definite D call. V shed 1 base and J shed 5 bases, with 12 bases lying between them. There are 14 residues in the CDR3. Germline CDR1 is SGHDT and CDR2 is YYEEEE. The DNA of the CDR3 is TGTGCCAGCAGCTTGCCCCCCCCGAGGGAGACCCAGTACTTC. Its translation is CASSLPPPRETQYF.

This chain uses TRBV19 with TRBJ1-1; D is possibly TRBD1 (5 bases). Germline lookup yields CDR1 LNHDA and CDR2 SQIVND (reference sequence). Trimming pared 3 bases from V and 4 bases from J, leaving 18 bases between. This CDR3 has 16 amino acids. CDR3 DNA: TGTGCCAGTAGTATGGGAGGATGGGGCAAAGGCACTGAAGCTTTCTTT. It is translated as CASSMGGWGKGTEAFF.

The chain couples TRBV7-9 to TRBJ2-7, with 9 bases lining up with TRBD2. V was clipped by 1 base and J by 6 bases; unmatched bases: 7. In germline, CDR1 is SEHNR, CDR2 FQNEAQ (reference sequence). This CDR3 has 15 amino acids. CDR3 protein: CASSLGLAVEAEQYF. DNA of the CDR3: TGTGCCAGCAGCTTAGGACTAGCGGTGGAGGCCGAGCAGTACTTC.

The table lists this clone with a count of one. The chain couples TRBV28 to TRBJ2-7; 8 bases fit TRBD2. J was trimmed by 0 bases and V by 7 bases; bases with no gene match: 8. The CDR3 extends over 15 amino acids. Per the germline V gene, CDR1 is MDHEN and CDR2 is SYDVKM. The CDR3 reads CASTPAGTSSYEQYF. CDR3 coding DNA: TGTGCCAGCACCCCGGCCGGGACTAGCTCCTACGAGCAGTACTTC. The complete variable domain, with remaining parts taken from reference TRBV28 and TRBJ2-7, reads DVKVTQSSRYLVKRTGEKVFLECVQDMDHENMFWYRQDPGLGLRLIYFSYDVKMKEKGDIPEGYSVSREKKERFSLILESASTNQTSMYLCASTPAGTSSYEQYFGPGTRLTVT.

The V call is TRBV11-2, the J call TRBJ2-3, with 7 bases aligning to TRBD2. CDR3 length: 16 residues. From germline, CDR1 is SGHAT and CDR2 FQNNGV. Trimming at V came to 1 base and at J to 5 bases, leaving 9 bases not matched to a gene. For the CDR3, the DNA is TGTGCCAGCAGCTTAGGTCTGGGGGGGGGAGAAGATACGCAGTATTTT. Its translation is CASSLGLGGGEDTQYF.

This clone was seen once. The gene calls are TRBV7-2 and TRBJ2-2; 10 bases fit TRBD2. The CDR3 covers 17 residues. The J segment lost 4 bases and the V segment lost 1 base, leaving 6 bases of the junction unmatched. The germline V gene has CDR1 SGHTA and CDR2 FQGNSA. The CDR3 region has the DNA TGTGCCAGCAGCTTAGGGGCTAGCGGGAGTTCCACCGGGGAGCTGTTTTTT. Its translation: CASSLGASGSSTGELFF.

This chain joins TRBV10-3 and TRBJ2-1; 12 bases line up with TRBD2. Germline V gives CDR1 ENHRY, CDR2 SYGVKD. This CDR3 is 15 amino acids long. Trimming cost V 6 bases and J 5 bases; bases outside gene matches: 5. Here the CDR3 reads CAIRSSSGRDNEQFF. DNA of the CDR3: TGTGCCATCAGGAGTTCTAGCGGGAGGGACAATGAGCAGTTCTTC.

The chain joins TRBV4-2 to TRBJ2-7, with D perhaps TRBD1 (6 bases). Trimming left V 1 base short and J 4 bases short, with 17 bases between. CDR1 is LGHNA, CDR2 YNFKEQ, per germline. The CDR3 extends over 16 amino acids. The CDR3 DNA is TGTGCCAGCAGCCAAGGCGCGGTCGCAGGGGTGTACGAGCAGTACTTC. Amino acids: CASSQGAVAGVYEQYF.

This chain connects TRBV3-1 (or the pseudogene TRBV3-2) to TRBJ1-1, with D perhaps matching TRBD1 (6 bases). Germline V gene data show CDR1 as LGHDT and CDR2 as YNNKEL (reference sequence). The CDR3 totals 15 residues. Deletions cut 1 base from V and 5 bases from J, with 14 bases between. CDR3 coding DNA: TGTGCCAGCAGCCAAGTTTTACAGGGAGGGACTGAAGCTTTCTTT. Translating it yields CASSQVLQGGTEAFF.

This chain joins TRBV19 and TRBJ1-5; 8 bases fit TRBD1. The CDR3 extends over 15 amino acids. V trimming: 5 bases; J trimming: 6 bases; junction bases outside the gene matches: 9. Germline V gene data show CDR1 as LNHDA and CDR2 as SQIVND (reference sequence). CDR3 region: CASSPGGRGRQPQHF. CDR3 coding DNA: TGTGCCAGTAGTCCCGGCGGCAGGGGGCGTCAGCCCCAGCATTTT.

This clone came up a few times. The chain is built from TRBV19 and TRBJ1-2; D is ambiguous. The CDR3 is made up of 13 amino acids. The V end lost 4 bases, the J end lost 6 bases, and 12 bases lay between the germline ends. Germline V gene data show CDR1 as LNHDA and CDR2 as SQIVND (reference sequence). CDR3 sequence: CASSTSTAHGYTF. CDR3 nucleotide sequence: TGTGCCAGTAGTACGAGTACAGCCCATGGCTACACCTTC.

The chain uses TRBV19 and TRBJ1-5, with 10 bases matching TRBD1. The CDR3 runs to 14 residues. Germline V CDR1 and CDR2: LNHDA, SQIVND (reference sequence). Trimming took 5 bases from V and 5 from J; bases not matched to a gene: 3. The CDR3 sequence is CASSFGTGDQPQHF. Written as DNA, the CDR3 is TGTGCCAGTAGTTTTGGGACAGGGGATCAGCCCCAGCATTTT.

Here the CDR3 DNA reads TGTGCCAGTAGGCGAACAGGGGTAGACAATGAGCAGTTCTTC. Amino acid sequence: CASRRTGVDNEQFF. This rearrangement joins TRBV19 to TRBJ2-1; TRBD1 agrees at 7 bases. V gave up 6 bases and J gave up 5 bases; unmatched junction bases: 7. Germline CDR1 LNHDA, CDR2 SQIVND (reference sequence). The CDR3 consists of 14 residues.

This clone was detected only once. The rearrangement uses TRBV5-1 and TRBJ2-5; D might be TRBD1 (5 bases). The V gene lost 3 bases and the J gene lost 5 bases, with 14 bases spanning the gap. CDR1 and CDR2 from the germline V gene are SGHRS and YFSETQ. There are 14 residues in the CDR3. CDR3 in amino acids: CASSYPGIPETQYF. DNA of the CDR3: TGCGCCAGCAGCTACCCAGGGATTCCGGAGACCCAGTACTTC.

V and J are TRBV3-1 (or the pseudogene TRBV3-2) and TRBJ2-1, with 8 nucleotides matching TRBD2. CDR1 and CDR2 (germline): LGHDT, YNNKEL (reference sequence). The CDR3 extends over 16 amino acids. Germline trimming cut 0 bases from V and 5 bases from J; bases unmatched to any gene: 6. In DNA, the CDR3 is TGTGCCAGCAGCCAAGATCCAGCGGGAGAGGACAATGAGCAGTTCTTC. It codes for CASSQDPAGEDNEQFF.

The V call is TRBV28, the J call TRBJ2-1; D gene unclear. The CDR3 is 12 amino acids. CDR1 is MDHEN and CDR2 is SYDVKM in the germline V gene. V was shortened by 3 bases and J by 9 bases, with 9 bases between the two germline ends. The CDR3 loop is CASSFDPIEQFF. The CDR3 coding sequence is TGTGCCAGCAGTTTTGATCCTATTGAGCAGTTCTTC.

V and J are TRBV28 and TRBJ1-2, with a possible D match to TRBD1 (5 bases). The V end was cut by 10 bases, the J end by 2 bases, with 20 bases between. CDR1 and CDR2 (germline): MDHEN, SYDVKM. This CDR3 has 15 residues. The CDR3 sequence is CATTHGGAGNYGYTF. The CDR3 DNA sequence: TGTGCCACCACCCACGGCGGGGCCGGGAACTATGGCTACACCTTC.

This chain joins TRBV28 and TRBJ1-4; no clear D. Trimming pared 8 bases from V and 8 bases from J, leaving 18 bases between. Per germline, CDR1 MDHEN and CDR2 SYDVKM. CDR3 size: 14 residues. CDR3 coding DNA: TGTGCCAGCCTCAACCGCGGTCTAGGCGAAAAACTGTTTTTT. Translation gives CASLNRGLGEKLFF.

The chain combines TRBV5-4 with TRBJ1-5; 8 bases fit TRBD1. The CDR3 is made up of 15 amino acids. Germline assignment: CDR1 SGHNT and CDR2 YYREEE (reference sequence). V lost 4 bases to trimming and J lost 4 bases; unmatched junction nucleotides: 7. The CDR3 nucleotides are TGTGCCAGCAGCCAGACAGGGGTAAGGAATCAGCCCCAGCATTTT. Translation gives CASSQTGVRNQPQHF.

The chain combines TRBV6-5 with TRBJ1-1, with TRBD1 matching 11 bases. The CDR3 contains 15 residues. V was pared by 2 bases and J by 3 bases, with 2 bases of the junction left unmatched. The germline V gene encodes CDR1 MNHEY and CDR2 SVGAGI. The CDR3 reads CASSYRGQGDTEAFF. The CDR3 nucleotides read TGTGCCAGCAGTTACCGGGGACAGGGGGACACTGAAGCTTTCTTT.